This T cell receptor beta chain was found in a study of cytomegalovirus exposure and HLA in healthy donors. On the study more broadly: Membership in the Caucasian-associated ancestry cluster was found for about 84% of approximately 380 genotyped donors.

The PCR contained 60 Vbeta and 13 Jbeta primers. Here immunoSEQ multiplex PCR was the method, and the copy in TCRdb shows in-frame clones only, minus some. The table has roughly 170,000 clones, 77% seen once. General study findings and limits: Roughly uniform sequencing depth across donors was assumed, possibly incorrectly. Donor immune exposure was known only as CMV serostatus.

This clone was observed a handful of times. Its antigen is unknown. Looked up from germline, CDR1 is SNHLY and CDR2 is FYNNEI. This CDR3 is 14 amino acids long. The V segment lost 7 bases and the J segment 5 bases; nucleotides outside the gene matches: 7. The sample comprised PBMCs. This chain uses TRBV2 with TRBJ1-5; 8 bases map to TRBD1. The source is a woman between 25 and 40 years old in good health and CMV-seropositive. This chain's CDR3 is CASNGQGRYQPQHF. The CDR3 bases are TGTGCCAGCAACGGACAGGGACGGTATCAGCCCCAGCATTTT.